Here is one T cell receptor (beta chain) with its context. The germline V gene has CDR1 MGHRA and CDR2 YSYEKL. CDR3 length equals 17 residues. With 5 bases removed from V and 0 bases from J, the gap between germline ends came to 17 bases. Original methodology: It was from reference gene primer amplification that nucleated cell counts were estimated. TCRdb's copy holds only in-frame clones and misses some; the assay was immunoSEQ multiplex PCR. From that table come the V and J calls and clone size; the DNA was used to work out D and trimming. The sample has 150,000 to 200,000 clones, roughly 90% seen once. The data derive from a study of blood T cell repertoires in COVID-19. About the research overall: Samples representing acute and convalescent COVID-19 were sourced from the United States, Italy and Spain.

The sample comprised peripheral blood. The rearrangement links TRBV4-1 to TRBJ1-3; tentative D call: TRBD1 (5 bases). The receptor comes from a man in his 60s with acute or convalescent COVID-19. The CDR3 sequence is CASSISEGVPSGNTIYF. CDR3 nucleotide sequence: TGCGCCAGCAGCATCTCGGAAGGGGTTCCCTCTGGAAACACCATATATTTT.